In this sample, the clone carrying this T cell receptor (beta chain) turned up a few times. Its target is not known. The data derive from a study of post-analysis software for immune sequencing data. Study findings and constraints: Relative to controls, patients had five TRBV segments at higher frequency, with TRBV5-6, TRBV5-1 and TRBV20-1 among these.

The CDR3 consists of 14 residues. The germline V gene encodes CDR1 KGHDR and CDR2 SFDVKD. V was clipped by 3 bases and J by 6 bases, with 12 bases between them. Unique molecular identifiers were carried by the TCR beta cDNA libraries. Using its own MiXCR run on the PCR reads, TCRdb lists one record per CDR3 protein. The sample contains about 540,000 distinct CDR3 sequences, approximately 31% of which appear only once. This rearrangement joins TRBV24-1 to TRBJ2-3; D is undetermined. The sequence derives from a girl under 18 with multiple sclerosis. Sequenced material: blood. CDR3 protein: CATSDPRSWDTQYF. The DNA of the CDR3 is TGTGCCACCAGTGATCCCCGCTCTTGGGATACGCAGTATTTT.